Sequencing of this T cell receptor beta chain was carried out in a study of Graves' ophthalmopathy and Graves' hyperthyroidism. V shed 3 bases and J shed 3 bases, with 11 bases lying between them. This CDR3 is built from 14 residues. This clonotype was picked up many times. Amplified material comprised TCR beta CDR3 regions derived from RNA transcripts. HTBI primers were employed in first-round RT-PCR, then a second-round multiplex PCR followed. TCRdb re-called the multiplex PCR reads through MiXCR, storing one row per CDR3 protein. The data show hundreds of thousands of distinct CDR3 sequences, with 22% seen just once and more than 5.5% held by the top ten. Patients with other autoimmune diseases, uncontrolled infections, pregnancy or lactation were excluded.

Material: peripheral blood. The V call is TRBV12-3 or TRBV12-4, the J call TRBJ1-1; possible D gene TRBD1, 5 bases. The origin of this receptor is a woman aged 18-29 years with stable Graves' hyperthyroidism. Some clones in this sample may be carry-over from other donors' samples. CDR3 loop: CASSLSAGYTEAFF. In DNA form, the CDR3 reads TGTGCCAGCAGTTTGTCGGCAGGGTACACTGAAGCTTTCTTT.